This T cell receptor (beta chain) appears in the sequencing data of a study of CD4 T cells in relation to SARS-CoV-2 and coronaviruses. Overall study results and limits: Memory recall responses, not primary responses primed in culture, are what the assay detects. Crossreactivity was assessed only for spike protein, not other viral proteins.

Before the COVID-19 pandemic, during about 2011-2019, CD4+ T cells were taken from unexposed donors. Cryopreserved PBMCs were CD4-enriched, then split into naive and memory cells. This CDR3 is 14 amino acids long. The V gene end was trimmed by 5 bases and the J gene end by 11 bases; junction bases not matched to a gene: 13. Germline lookup yields CDR1 KGHSH and CDR2 LQKENI. As for this clone: Antigen unknown.

Deep TCR-beta sequencing used DNA from uncultured naive and memory CD4+ T cells. The protocol was immunoSEQ multiplex PCR, while the TCRdb copy is restricted to in-frame clones and leaves out a portion. This table has 60,000 to 85,000 clones, more than 80% appearing once. The sample comprised naive CD4+ T cells from PBMCs. Subset described: naive CD4+ T cells isolated by negative enrichment. The receptor's source is a human donor in good health. The chain joins TRBV18 to TRBJ2-5; 8 bases are a match to TRBD1. This CDR3 reads CASSGDRSFNSQYF. CDR3 DNA: TGTGCCAGCTCAGGGGACAGGTCTTTTAACAGTCAGTACTTC.